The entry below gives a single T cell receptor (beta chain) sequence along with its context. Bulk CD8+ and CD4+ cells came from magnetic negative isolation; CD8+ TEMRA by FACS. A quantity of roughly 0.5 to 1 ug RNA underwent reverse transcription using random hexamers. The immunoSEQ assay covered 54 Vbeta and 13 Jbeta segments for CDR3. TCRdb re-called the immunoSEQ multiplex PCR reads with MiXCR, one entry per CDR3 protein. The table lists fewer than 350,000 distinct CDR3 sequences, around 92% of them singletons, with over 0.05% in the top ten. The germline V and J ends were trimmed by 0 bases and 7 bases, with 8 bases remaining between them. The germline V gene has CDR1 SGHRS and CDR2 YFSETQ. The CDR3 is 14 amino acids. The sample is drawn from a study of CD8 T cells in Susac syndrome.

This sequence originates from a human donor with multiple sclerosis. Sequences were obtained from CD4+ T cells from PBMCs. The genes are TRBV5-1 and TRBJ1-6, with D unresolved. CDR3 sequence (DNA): TGCGCCAGCAGCTTGGAACGGGAAAATTCACCCCTCCACTTT. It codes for CASSLERENSPLHF.